The 27 T cell receptor beta chains reported below all come from one sample, sequenced in a study of CD8 T cells in ankylosing spondylitis. TCRdb independently ran MiXCR on the 5' RACE reads; one entry per CDR3 protein. Counted here are 250,000 to 350,000 distinct CDR3 sequences, around 21% occurring once; the ten biggest clones make up 3.5%. Sample: blood, either unsorted or a sorted T cell fraction (not recorded which). The origin of the receptors is a female donor with ankylosing spondylitis or in good health (not recorded which).

CDR3 nucleotides: TGTGCCAGCAGCTTAGAATGGCAGGGATACACTGAAGCTTTCTTT. This codes for CASSLEWQGYTEAFF. V usage is TRBV11-2 and J usage is TRBJ1-1, with D tentatively TRBD1 (5 bases). The V gene's germline CDR1 is SGHAT and CDR2 FQNNGV. Deletions cut 0 bases from V and 3 bases from J, with 11 bases between. The CDR3 loop spans 15 amino acids.

This clonotype has only a few counts. The rearrangement links TRBV6-5 to TRBJ2-2; D is unclear. This CDR3 has 17 amino acids. Germline-derived CDR1 and CDR2 are MNHEY and SVGAGI. V was trimmed by 2 bases and J by 3 bases, leaving 16 bases between them. CDR3 DNA sequence: TGTGCCAGCAGTTACGGGTCCCGGCCCCCAGACACCGGGGAGCTGTTTTTT. Translating it yields CASSYGSRPPDTGELFF.

This clonotype was found a few times. In nucleotides, the CDR3 is TGCGCCAGCAGCAGGACTACCCCGGTGCCGGATACGCAGTATTTT. This translates into CASSRTTPVPDTQYF. The chain recombines TRBV4-1 with TRBJ2-3, with TRBD2 as a possible D gene (6 bases). The length of the CDR3 is 15 residues. The V gene's germline CDR1 is MGHRA and CDR2 YSYEKL. Trimming removed 5 bases at V and 6 bases at J, with 18 bases between.

Remarks on this clonotype: This may be a read error, as it is one base from a much larger clone. The chain uses TRBV11-2 and TRBJ2-2, with TRBD2 as a possible D gene (5 bases). Germline-derived CDR1 and CDR2 are SGHAT and FQNNGV. This CDR3 has 15 amino acids. CDR3 sequence: CASSLRTAYTGEPFF. The CDR3 region has the DNA TGTGCCAGCAGCTTAAGAACGGCCTACACCGGGGAGCCGTTTTTT.

The V gene is TRBV6-2 or TRBV6-3, the J gene TRBJ2-4, with 9 nucleotides matching TRBD1. V lost 7 bases to trimming and J lost 7 bases; unmatched junction nucleotides: 17. The CDR3 loop spans 17 amino acids. CDR1 MNHEY and CDR2 SVGEGT come from the germline V gene. This CDR3 reads CASIPKGTGGLGNIQYF. CDR3 nucleotides: TGTGCCAGCATACCTAAGGGAACAGGGGGCCTCGGGAACATTCAGTACTTC.

This clonotype was detected many times. J is TRBJ2-7 and V is TRBV4-3, with 7 bases fitting TRBD2. CDR3 size: 16 residues. The ends lost 1 base at V and 0 bases at J; junction bases unmatched: 6. Germline V CDR1 and CDR2: LGHNA, YSLEER. The CDR3 DNA reads as TGCGCCAGCAGCCAAGGAAACCGGGACTACTCCTACGAGCAGTACTTC. Translated: CASSQGNRDYSYEQYF.

V usage is TRBV6-4 and J usage is TRBJ1-2, with D hard to call. Germline V gene lookup returns CDR1 MRHNA and CDR2 SNTAGT. The V gene lost 6 bases and the J gene lost 2 bases, with 13 bases spanning the gap. The CDR3 has 14 residues. The CDR3 is CASSPAGRNYGYTF. The CDR3 coding sequence is TGTGCCAGCAGCCCGGCGGGGAGAAACTATGGCTACACCTTC.

This clonotype was seen a handful of times. The rearrangement joins TRBV18 to TRBJ2-5; a weak D match, TRBD2 (5 bases). Trimming took 7 bases from V and 2 from J, leaving 11 bases between them. CDR1 is KGHSH, CDR2 LQKENI, per germline. This CDR3 has 13 residues. The CDR3 reads CASFSDFQETQYF. In nucleotides, the CDR3 is TGTGCCAGCTTCTCGGACTTTCAAGAGACCCAGTACTTC.

The table lists this clonotype with many counts. The gene calls are TRBV6-1 and TRBJ2-2, with D perhaps TRBD2 (5 bases). V shed 6 bases and J shed 5 bases, with 10 bases lying between them. The CDR3 sequence is 13 residues long. Germline CDR1 MNHNS, CDR2 SASEGT. For the CDR3, the DNA is TGTGCCAGCAGAGTAACTAGAACCGGGGAGCTGTTTTTT. Amino acid sequence: CASRVTRTGELFF.

The chain recombines TRBV12-3 or TRBV12-4 with TRBJ1-2; D call uncertain. The CDR3 length is 12 residues. The ends were cut back, 3 bases at V and 7 bases at J, with 9 bases in the middle. The CDR3: CASSFSEAGYTF. In nucleotides, the CDR3 is TGTGCCAGCAGTTTCTCAGAGGCTGGCTACACCTTC.

In the case of this clonotype: One junction end disagrees with the germline gene, perhaps due to a read error. The CDR3 nucleotides read TGTGCCAGCCTCTTGCGGTCACAGGGGAGCAGTCAGCCCCAGCATTTT. It is translated as CASLLRSQGSSQPQHF. The genes are TRBV12-3 or TRBV12-4 and TRBJ1-5, with TRBD1 matching over 7 bases. The CDR3 length is 16 residues.

The chain employs TRBV20-1 and TRBJ2-7; the match to TRBD1 covers 10 bases. Germline CDR1 reads DFQATT; CDR2 reads SNEGSKA (reference sequence). The length of the CDR3 is 14 residues. V shed 6 bases and J 2 bases; nucleotides not matched to a gene: 7. This CDR3 reads CSATGQGTPYEQYF. The DNA of the CDR3 is TGCAGTGCAACGGGACAGGGGACTCCCTACGAGCAGTACTTC.

This chain joins TRBV12-3 or TRBV12-4 and TRBJ2-7; 8 nucleotides agree with TRBD2. The CDR3 runs to 15 residues. J lost 4 bases, V lost 1 base, and 6 bases had no gene match. CDR3 coding DNA: TGTGCCAGCAGTTTAGAACCCAGCGGGAGATACGAGCAGTACTTC. It codes for CASSLEPSGRYEQYF.

The chain employs TRBV5-4 and TRBJ2-3; 8 bases match TRBD1. Per the germline V gene, CDR1 is SGHNT and CDR2 is YYREEE (reference sequence). With 3 bases clipped from V and 8 bases from J, the junction kept 14 bases outside the gene matches. This CDR3 contains 16 residues. CDR3 region: CASSSGQEDLFGTQYF. The CDR3 nucleotides are TGTGCCAGCAGCTCGGGACAGGAGGACCTTTTTGGTACGCAGTATTTT.

In this sample, this clonotype turned up a few times. The chain employs TRBV12-3 or TRBV12-4 and TRBJ2-3, with 7 positions matching TRBD2. The CDR3 consists of 17 residues. J lost 2 bases, V lost 6 bases, and 14 bases had no gene match. In DNA, the CDR3 is TGTGCCAGCAGCCCCTTTAGGGCGGGAGTACCCACAGATACGCAGTATTTT. It specifies CASSPFRAGVPTDTQYF.

This clonotype was counted at least ten times. The chain uses TRBV12-3 or TRBV12-4 and TRBJ1-2; 7 nucleotides agree with TRBD1. With 4 bases clipped from V and 3 bases from J, the junction kept 2 bases outside the gene matches. The CDR3 runs 13 residues. This CDR3 is CASSSDRDYGYTF. CDR3 coding DNA: TGTGCCAGCAGTTCAGACAGGGACTATGGCTACACCTTC.

This clonotype was counted a single time. The chain links TRBV6-4 to TRBJ2-3; D ambiguous. The CDR3 runs 13 residues. Germline V lookup: CDR1 MRHNA, CDR2 SNTAGT. Trimming left V 4 bases short and J 3 bases short, with 8 bases between. This chain's CDR3 is CASSVPKTDTQYF. The CDR3 DNA reads as TGTGCCAGCAGTGTTCCTAAAACAGATACGCAGTATTTT.

This clonotype was detected only a few times. V is TRBV6-1 and J is TRBJ2-7, with D tentatively TRBD2 (6 bases). V was shortened by 6 bases and J by 4 bases, with 19 bases between the two germline ends. The CDR3 runs 15 residues. Germline CDR1 is MNHNS and CDR2 is SASEGT. CDR3 sequence (DNA): TGTGCCAGCAGCCAGGATTCTGCGGGAAGTTACGAGCAGTACTTC. Translation: CASSQDSAGSYEQYF.

This chain joins TRBV5-5 and TRBJ2-2, with unresolved D. Trimming left V 4 bases short and J 0 bases short, with 7 bases between. The V gene's germline CDR1 is SGHKS and CDR2 YYEKEE (reference sequence). The CDR3 runs 14 residues. As DNA, the CDR3 is TGTGCCAGCAGCCGGGCCCCGAACACCGGGGAGCTGTTTTTT. Translating gives CASSRAPNTGELFF.

The chain has TRBV5-4 and TRBJ2-7; D might be TRBD2 (5 bases). The CDR3 loop spans 14 amino acids. The V gene's germline CDR1 is SGHNT and CDR2 YYREEE (reference sequence). Trimming pared 1 base from V and 2 bases from J, leaving 10 bases between. The CDR3 DNA follows: TGTGCCAGCAGCTTGCCTAGCAAGCCCTACGAGCAGTACTTC. Protein product: CASSLPSKPYEQYF.

This clonotype was counted between two and nine times. The V and J genes are TRBV7-9 and TRBJ2-5; D is perhaps TRBD1 (6 bases). V dropped 5 bases and J dropped 7 bases, with 20 bases sitting between them. The CDR3 contains 15 residues. CDR1 and CDR2 (germline): SEHNR, FQNEAQ (reference sequence). The CDR3, as DNA: TGTGCCAGCAGCAACCTTCCGGACAGCTTGGGGACCCAGTACTTC. It yields the protein CASSNLPDSLGTQYF.

This clonotype was picked up a small number of times. V usage is TRBV7-2 and J usage is TRBJ2-3; 8 bases map to TRBD2. The CDR3 has 17 amino acids. After removal of 5 bases from V and 2 bases from J, the junction contained 12 bases not matched to a gene. CDR1 and CDR2 (germline): SGHTA, FQGNSA. DNA for the CDR3: TGTGCCAGCAGCCAGAGACGGGAGGGCCGGATCACAGATACGCAGTATTTT. Translating gives CASSQRREGRITDTQYF.

This clonotype was seen at least ten times. The chain uses TRBV12-3 or TRBV12-4 and TRBJ2-3, with D tentatively TRBD1 (6 bases). The CDR3 is made up of 15 amino acids. Trimming left V 6 bases short and J 3 bases short, with 16 bases between. For the CDR3, the DNA is TGTGCCAGCAGCCAAAACAGGGAACGAACAGATACGCAGTATTTT. This gives the protein CASSQNRERTDTQYF.

This clonotype appeared a few times. CDR3 DNA sequence: TGCAGTGGGGTCGGTCCGGCCACGGGTACGCAGTATTTT. This sequence encodes CSGVGPATGTQYF. The chain links TRBV20-1 to TRBJ2-3; D is undetermined. Trimming removed 7 bases from V and 8 bases from J, with 19 bases in between. The CDR3 contains 13 residues. CDR1 and CDR2 (germline): DFQATT, SNEGSKA (reference sequence).

This chain joins TRBV5-6 and TRBJ2-1; the D is unclear. There are 13 residues in the CDR3. Germline assignment: CDR1 SGHDT and CDR2 YYEEEE. V gave up 1 base and J gave up 7 bases, with 9 bases separating them. CDR3 DNA: TGTGCCAGCAGCTTGTTAGTTAAGAATGAGCAGTTCTTC. Translating gives CASSLLVKNEQFF.

This clonotype was counted only a few times. As DNA, the CDR3 is TGCGCCAGCAGTGAGACAGGGGTCGGTACCTACGAGCAGTACTTC. It codes for CASSETGVGTYEQYF. The chain carries TRBV10-1 and TRBJ2-7, with 7 positions matching TRBD1. V shed 2 bases, J shed 2 bases, and the junction held 6 bases outside the gene matches. CDR3 length: 15 amino acids. Germline V gives CDR1 WNHNN, CDR2 SYGVQD (reference sequence).

This chain connects TRBV10-3 to TRBJ1-2; TRBD1 aligns across 8 bases. This CDR3 has 13 residues. CDR1 and CDR2 (germline): ENHRY, SYGVKD. V was pared by 6 bases and J by 8 bases, with 8 bases of the junction left unmatched. CDR3 in DNA: TGTGCCATCAGCGGGACAGGCCGTAGGGGCTACACCTTC. This gives the protein CAISGTGRRGYTF.